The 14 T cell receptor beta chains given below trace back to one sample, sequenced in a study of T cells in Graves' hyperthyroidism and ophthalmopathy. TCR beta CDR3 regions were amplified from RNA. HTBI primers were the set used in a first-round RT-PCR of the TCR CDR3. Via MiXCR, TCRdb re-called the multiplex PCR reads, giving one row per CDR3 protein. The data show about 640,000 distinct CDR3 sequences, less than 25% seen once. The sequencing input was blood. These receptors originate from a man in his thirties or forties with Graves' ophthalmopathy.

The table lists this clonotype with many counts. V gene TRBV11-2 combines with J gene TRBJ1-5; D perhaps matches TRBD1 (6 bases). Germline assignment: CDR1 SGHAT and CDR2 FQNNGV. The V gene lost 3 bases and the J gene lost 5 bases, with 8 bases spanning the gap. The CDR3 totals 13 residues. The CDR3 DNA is TGTGCCAGCAGCTTTGCAGGGGATCAGCCCCAGCATTTT. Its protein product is CASSFAGDQPQHF.

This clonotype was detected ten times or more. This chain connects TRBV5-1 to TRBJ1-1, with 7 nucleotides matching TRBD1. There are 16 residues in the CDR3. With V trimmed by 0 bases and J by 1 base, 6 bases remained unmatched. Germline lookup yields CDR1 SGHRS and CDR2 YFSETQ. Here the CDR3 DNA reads TGCGCCAGCAGCTTGGTTCAGGGGGTGCGGAACACTGAAGCTTTCTTT. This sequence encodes CASSLVQGVRNTEAFF. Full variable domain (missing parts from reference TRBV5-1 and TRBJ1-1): KAGVTQTPRYLIKTRGQQVTLSCSPISGHRSVSWYQQTPGQGLQFLFEYFSETQRNKGNFPGRFSGRQFSNSRSEMNVSTLELGDSALYLCASSLVQGVRNTEAFFGQGTRLTVV.

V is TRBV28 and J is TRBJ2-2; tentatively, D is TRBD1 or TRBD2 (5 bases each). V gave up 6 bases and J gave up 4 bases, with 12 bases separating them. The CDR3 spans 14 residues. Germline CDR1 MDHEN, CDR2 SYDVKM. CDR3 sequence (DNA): TGTGCCAGCAGCTCCGGGACGGTCACCGGGGAGCTGTTTTTT. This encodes CASSSGTVTGELFF.

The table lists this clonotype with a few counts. The CDR3 spells CATSPRSGRGDEKLFF. CDR3 DNA: TGTGCCACCAGCCCTCGTAGTGGCAGGGGGGATGAAAAACTGTTTTTT. V gene TRBV15 combines with J gene TRBJ1-4; 7 nucleotides agree with TRBD1. The CDR3 is 16 amino acids. With 5 bases clipped from V and 6 bases from J, the junction kept 12 bases outside the gene matches. Looked up from germline, CDR1 is LNHNV and CDR2 is YYDKDF (reference sequence).

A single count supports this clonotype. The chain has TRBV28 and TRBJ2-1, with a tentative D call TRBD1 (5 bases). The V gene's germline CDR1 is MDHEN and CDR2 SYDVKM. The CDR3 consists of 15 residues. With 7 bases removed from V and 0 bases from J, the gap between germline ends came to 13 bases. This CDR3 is CASISQGVSYNEQFF. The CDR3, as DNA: TGTGCCAGCATTTCGCAGGGCGTCTCCTACAATGAGCAGTTCTTC.

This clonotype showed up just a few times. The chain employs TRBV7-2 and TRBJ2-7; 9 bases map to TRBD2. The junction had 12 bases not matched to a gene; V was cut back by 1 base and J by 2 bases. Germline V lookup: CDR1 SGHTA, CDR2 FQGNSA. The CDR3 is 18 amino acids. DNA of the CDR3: TGTGCCAGCAGCTTAGGACCCGGGACTAGCAGGTTACCCTACGAGCAGTACTTC. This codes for CASSLGPGTSRLPYEQYF.

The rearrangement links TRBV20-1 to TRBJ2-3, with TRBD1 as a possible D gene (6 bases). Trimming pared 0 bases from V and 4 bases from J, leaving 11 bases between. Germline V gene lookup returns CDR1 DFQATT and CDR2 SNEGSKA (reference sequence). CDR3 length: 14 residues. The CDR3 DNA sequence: TGCAGTGCTAGAGAGGGGGCGGTATCAGATACGCAGTATTTT. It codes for CSAREGAVSDTQYF.

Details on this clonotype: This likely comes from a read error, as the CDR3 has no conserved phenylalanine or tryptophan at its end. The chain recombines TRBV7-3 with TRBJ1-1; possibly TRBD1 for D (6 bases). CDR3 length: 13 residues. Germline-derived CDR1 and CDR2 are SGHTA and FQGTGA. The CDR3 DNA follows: TGTGCCTGCAGCTCTTCACAGGGAACTGAAGCTTTCCTT. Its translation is CACSSSQGTEAFL.

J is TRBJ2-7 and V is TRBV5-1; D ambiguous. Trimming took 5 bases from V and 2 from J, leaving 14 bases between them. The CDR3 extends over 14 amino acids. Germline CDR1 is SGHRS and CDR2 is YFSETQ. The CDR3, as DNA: TGCGCCAGCAGTACCGGGTCCATAACCTACGAGCAGTACTTC. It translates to CASSTGSITYEQYF.

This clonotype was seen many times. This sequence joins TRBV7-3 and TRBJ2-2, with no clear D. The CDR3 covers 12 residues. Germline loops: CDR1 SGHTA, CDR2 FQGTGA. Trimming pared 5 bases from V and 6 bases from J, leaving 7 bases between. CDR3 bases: TGTGCCAGCAGCATACCTCCCGGGGAGCTGTTTTTT. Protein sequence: CASSIPPGELFF.

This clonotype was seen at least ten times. The CDR3, as DNA: TGTGCCAGCAGCGATCGGACAGACAATGAGCAGTTCTTC. Translating it yields CASSDRTDNEQFF. This chain joins TRBV13 and TRBJ2-1; D is perhaps TRBD1 (6 bases). This CDR3 is built from 13 residues. V lost 5 bases to trimming and J lost 5 bases, with 10 bases between them. CDR1 is PRHDT and CDR2 is FYEKMQ in the germline V gene (reference sequence).

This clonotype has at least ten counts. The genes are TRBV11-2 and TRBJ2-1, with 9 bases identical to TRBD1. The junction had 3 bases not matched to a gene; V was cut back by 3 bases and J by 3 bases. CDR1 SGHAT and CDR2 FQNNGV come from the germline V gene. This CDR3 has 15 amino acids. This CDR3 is CASSFGTGSYNEQFF. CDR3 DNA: TGTGCCAGCAGCTTCGGGACAGGGAGCTACAATGAGCAGTTCTTC. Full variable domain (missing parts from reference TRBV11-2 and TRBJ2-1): EAGVAQSPRYKIIEKRQSVAFWCNPISGHATLYWYQQILGQGPKLLIQFQNNGVVDDSQLPKDRFSAERLKGVDSTLKIQPAKLEDSAVYLCASSFGTGSYNEQFFGPGTRLTVL.

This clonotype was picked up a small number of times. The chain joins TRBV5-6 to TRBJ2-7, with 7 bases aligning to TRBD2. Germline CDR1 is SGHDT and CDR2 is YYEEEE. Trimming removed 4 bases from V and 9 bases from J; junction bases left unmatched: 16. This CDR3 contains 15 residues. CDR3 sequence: CASSPRGAGPLWQYF. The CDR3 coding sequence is TGTGCCAGCAGCCCCCGGGGAGCGGGACCCCTGTGGCAGTACTTC.

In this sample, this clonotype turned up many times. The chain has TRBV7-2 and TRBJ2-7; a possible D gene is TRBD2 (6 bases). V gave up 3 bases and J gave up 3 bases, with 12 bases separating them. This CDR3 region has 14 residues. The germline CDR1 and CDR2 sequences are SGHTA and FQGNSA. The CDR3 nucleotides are TGTGCCAGCAGCTTTAGCGGAGCCAGCTACGAGCAGTACTTC. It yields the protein CASSFSGASYEQYF.